The source of this TCR beta chain is a study of cytomegalovirus exposure and HLA in healthy donors. The count of this clone is one. Its target is unknown. Vbeta (60) and Jbeta (13) primers were used in the PCR. Here immunoSEQ multiplex PCR was the method, and the copy in TCRdb shows in-frame clones only, minus some. Among some 160,000 clones listed, over 75% were seen once. Points from the study as a whole: Productive status was seen about 90% or about 30% of the time for most TCR beta V segments in an earlier analysis. Sequencing artifact likely explains a cluster of highly shared sequence variants.

The CDR3 sequence is 17 residues long. The ends were cut back, 0 bases at V and 4 bases at J, with 18 bases in the middle. Looked up from germline, CDR1 is SGHRS and CDR2 is YFSETQ. The gene calls are TRBV5-1 and TRBJ2-3, with a tentative D call TRBD2 (5 bases). The source material was PBMCs. This TCR derives from a male donor in good health and CMV-seronegative. CDR3 region: CASSLVVAGDGADTQYF. The CDR3 DNA reads as TGCGCCAGCAGCTTGGTGGTAGCCGGGGATGGTGCAGATACGCAGTATTTT.